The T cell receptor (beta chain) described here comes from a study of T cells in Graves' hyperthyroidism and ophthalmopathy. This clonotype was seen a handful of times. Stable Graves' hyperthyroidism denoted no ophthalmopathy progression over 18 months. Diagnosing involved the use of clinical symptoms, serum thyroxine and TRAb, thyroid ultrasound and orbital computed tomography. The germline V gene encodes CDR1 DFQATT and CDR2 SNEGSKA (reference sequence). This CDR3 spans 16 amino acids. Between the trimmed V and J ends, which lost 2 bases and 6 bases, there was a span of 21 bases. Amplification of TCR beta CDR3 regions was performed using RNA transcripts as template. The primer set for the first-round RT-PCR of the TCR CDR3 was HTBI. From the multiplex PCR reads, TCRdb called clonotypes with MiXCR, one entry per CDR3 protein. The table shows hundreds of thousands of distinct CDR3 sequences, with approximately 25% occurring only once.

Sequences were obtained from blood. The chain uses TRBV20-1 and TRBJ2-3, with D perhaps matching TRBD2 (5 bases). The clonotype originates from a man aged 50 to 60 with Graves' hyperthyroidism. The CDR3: CSARLPRGAGSDTQYF. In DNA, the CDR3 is TGCAGTGCTAGACTACCCCGGGGAGCTGGGTCGGATACGCAGTATTTT.